This TCR beta chain was recorded in a study of PD-1 blockade in classical Hodgkin lymphoma. CDR1 MDHEN and CDR2 SYDVKM come from the germline V gene. This CDR3 is built from 15 residues. The V end lost 7 bases, the J end lost 7 bases, and 17 bases lay between the germline ends. Every one of the patients relapsed after autologous stem cell transplantation (brentuximab vedotin exposure was variable). Study results and caveats: Baseline diversity in complete responders resembled that of newly diagnosed patients. CD8+ TCR diversity did not rise significantly by C4D1, unlike CD4+. Possibly reflecting disease activity or prior therapy, repertoire differences have causes that remain undefined. Diminished baseline TCR diversity has been reported in newly diagnosed patients relative to healthy donors.

Profiling relied on immunoSEQ multiplex PCR, and the TCRdb table lists in-frame clones only, not all of them. The data contain approximately 61,000 clones, 80% to 90% of them singletons. In this sample, this clone turned up a few times. Its antigen remains unknown. The material was peripheral blood mononuclear cells (PBMCs), obtained at baseline. V is TRBV28 and J is TRBJ1-6; TRBD1 is a possible D gene (6 bases). The TCR sequence derives from a human donor with classical Hodgkin lymphoma. The CDR3 DNA follows: TGTGCCAGCAAAGACAGGACTAAATTGAATTCACCCCTCCACTTT. As protein: CASKDRTKLNSPLHF.